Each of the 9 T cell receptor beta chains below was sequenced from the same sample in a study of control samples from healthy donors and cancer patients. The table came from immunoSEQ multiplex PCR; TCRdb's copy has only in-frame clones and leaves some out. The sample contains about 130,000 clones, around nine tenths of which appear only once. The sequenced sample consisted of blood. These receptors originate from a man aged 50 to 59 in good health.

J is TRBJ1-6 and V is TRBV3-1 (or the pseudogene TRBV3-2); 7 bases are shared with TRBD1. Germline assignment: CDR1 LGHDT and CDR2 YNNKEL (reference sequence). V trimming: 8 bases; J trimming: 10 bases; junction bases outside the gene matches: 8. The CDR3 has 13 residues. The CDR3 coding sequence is TGTGCCAGCTCGACAGGGAGGGCCTCACCCCTCCACTTT. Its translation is CASSTGRASPLHF.

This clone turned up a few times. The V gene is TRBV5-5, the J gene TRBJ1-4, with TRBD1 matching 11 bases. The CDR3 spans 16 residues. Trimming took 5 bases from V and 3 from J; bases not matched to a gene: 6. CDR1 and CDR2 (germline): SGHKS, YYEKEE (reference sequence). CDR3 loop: CASSSGQGGSNEKLFF. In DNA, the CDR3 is TGTGCCAGCAGTTCGGGACAGGGGGGATCTAATGAAAAACTGTTTTTT. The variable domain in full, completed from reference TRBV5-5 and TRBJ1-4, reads DAGVTQSPTHLIKTRGQQVTLRCSPISGHKSVSWYQQVLGQGPQFIFQYYEKEERGRGNFPDRFSARQFPNYSSELNVNALLLGDSALYLCASSSGQGGSNEKLFFGSGTQLSVL.

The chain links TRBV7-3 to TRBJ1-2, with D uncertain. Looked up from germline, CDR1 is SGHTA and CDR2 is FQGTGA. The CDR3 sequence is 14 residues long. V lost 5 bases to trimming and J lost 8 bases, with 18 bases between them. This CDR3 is CASSPGPIPEGYTF. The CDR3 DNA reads TGTGCCAGCAGCCCCGGACCCATCCCGGAAGGCTACACCTTC.

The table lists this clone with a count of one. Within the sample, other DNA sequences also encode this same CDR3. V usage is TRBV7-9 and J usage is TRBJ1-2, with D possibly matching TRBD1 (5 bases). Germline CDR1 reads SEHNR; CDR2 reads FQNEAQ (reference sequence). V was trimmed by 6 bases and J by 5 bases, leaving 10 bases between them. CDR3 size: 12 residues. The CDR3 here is CASSKEGYGYTF. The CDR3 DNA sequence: TGTGCCAGCAGTAAAGAGGGGTATGGCTACACCTTC.

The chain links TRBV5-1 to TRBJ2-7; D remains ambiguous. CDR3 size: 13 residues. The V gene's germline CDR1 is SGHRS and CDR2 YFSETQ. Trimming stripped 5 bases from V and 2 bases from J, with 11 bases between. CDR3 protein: CASRRGSTYEQYF. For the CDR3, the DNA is TGCGCCAGCAGAAGAGGTTCTACCTACGAGCAGTACTTC.

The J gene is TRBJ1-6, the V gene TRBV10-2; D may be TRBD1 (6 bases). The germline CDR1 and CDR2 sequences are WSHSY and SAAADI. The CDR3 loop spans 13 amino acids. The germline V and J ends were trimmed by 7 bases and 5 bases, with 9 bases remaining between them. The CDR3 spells CASTGVNNSPLHF. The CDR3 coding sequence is TGCGCCAGCACAGGGGTGAATAATTCACCCCTCCACTTT.

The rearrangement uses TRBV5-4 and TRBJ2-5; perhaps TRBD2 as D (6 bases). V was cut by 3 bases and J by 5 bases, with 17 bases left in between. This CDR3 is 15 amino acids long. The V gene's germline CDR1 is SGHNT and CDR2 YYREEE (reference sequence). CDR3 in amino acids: CASSYSRGGRETQYF. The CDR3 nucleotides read TGTGCCAGCAGCTACTCAAGGGGTGGGAGGGAGACCCAGTACTTC. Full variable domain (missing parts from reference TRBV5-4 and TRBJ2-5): ETGVTQSPTHLIKTRGQQVTLRCSSQSGHNTVSWYQQALGQGPQFIFQYYREEENGRGNFPPRFSGLQFPNYSSELNVNALELDDSALYLCASSYSRGGRETQYFGPGTRLLVL.

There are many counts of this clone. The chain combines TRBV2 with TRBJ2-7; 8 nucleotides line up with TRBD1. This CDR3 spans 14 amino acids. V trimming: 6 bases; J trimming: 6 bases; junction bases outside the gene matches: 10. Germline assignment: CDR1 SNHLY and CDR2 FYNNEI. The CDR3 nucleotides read TGTGCCAGCAGCGCCGGGACAGGTTTGGGCGAGCAGTACTTC. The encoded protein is CASSAGTGLGEQYF.

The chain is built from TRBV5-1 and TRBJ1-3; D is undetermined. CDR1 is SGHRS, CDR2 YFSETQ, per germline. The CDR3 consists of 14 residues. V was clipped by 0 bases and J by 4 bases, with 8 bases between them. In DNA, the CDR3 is TGCGCCAGCAGCTTGGATGGTCAGGGAAACACCATATATTTT. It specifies CASSLDGQGNTIYF.